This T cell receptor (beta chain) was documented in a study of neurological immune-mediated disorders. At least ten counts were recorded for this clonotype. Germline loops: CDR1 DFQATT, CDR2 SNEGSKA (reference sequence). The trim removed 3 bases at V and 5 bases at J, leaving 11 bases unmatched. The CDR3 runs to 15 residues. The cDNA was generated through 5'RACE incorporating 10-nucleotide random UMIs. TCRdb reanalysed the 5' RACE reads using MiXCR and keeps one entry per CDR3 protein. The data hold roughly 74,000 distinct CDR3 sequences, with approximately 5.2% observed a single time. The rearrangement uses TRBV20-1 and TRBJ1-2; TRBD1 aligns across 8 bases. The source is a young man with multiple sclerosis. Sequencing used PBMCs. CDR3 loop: CSASAGGQAGYGYTF. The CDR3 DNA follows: TGCAGTGCTAGCGCCGGGGGACAGGCGGGATATGGCTACACCTTC.